The rows below give T cell receptor beta chains drawn from one sample of a study of shared clonotypes between healthy human individuals. TCRdb's table, derived via immunoSEQ multiplex PCR, lists solely in-frame clones and lacks some. This sample has roughly 2 million clones, with roughly 95% found just once. The sequenced sample consisted of naive CD4+ T cells sorted from blood. The receptors were gathered from a man between 18 and 29 years old in good health. The CDR3 runs from the conserved cysteine through the conserved F or W. Expanded clones get a size class; other rows say once, few or many, or leave the size out.

CDR3: CASSLDRGGSYGYTF; size: .; J: TRBJ1-2; V: TRBV5-4
CDR3: CASSLDGSSGNTIYF; size: few; J: TRBJ1-3; V: TRBV5-1
CDR3: CASSLRILSGTTDTQYF; size: .; J: TRBJ2-3; V: TRBV5-4
CDR3: CAWQGRNTEAFF; size: .; J: TRBJ1-1; V: TRBV30
CDR3: CASNNPGIRYGYTF; size: .; J: TRBJ1-2; V: TRBV19
CDR3: CASSSGTSNTIYF; size: .; J: TRBJ1-3; V: TRBV5-1
CDR3: CSAPGAEAFF; size: .; J: TRBJ1-1; V: TRBV20-1
CDR3: CASSAGRPNTEAFF; size: once; J: TRBJ1-1; V: TRBV9
CDR3: CASSLMLATHEQYF; size: .; J: TRBJ2-7; V: TRBV5-5
CDR3: CASSQSGGASYEQYF; size: .; J: TRBJ2-7; V: TRBV5-1
CDR3: CASVHTVLENTGELFF; size: .; J: TRBJ2-2; V: TRBV2
CDR3: CASSSRGRVPFF; size: .; J: TRBJ1-1; V: TRBV7-2
CDR3: CASSYSMVAGGNEQFF; size: .; J: TRBJ2-1; V: TRBV6-5
CDR3: CASSYQGGPGNTIYF; size: .; J: TRBJ1-3; V: TRBV6-5
CDR3: CASSFDRGGYGYTF; size: .; J: TRBJ1-2; V: TRBV6-5
CDR3: CASSYADSGNTIYF; size: .; J: TRBJ1-3; V: TRBV6-6
CDR3: CAWSISSGNTIYF; size: once; J: TRBJ1-3; V: TRBV30
CDR3: CASSLMGIRQETQYF; size: .; J: TRBJ2-5; V: TRBV11-1
CDR3: CASSSKPYEQYF; size: .; J: TRBJ2-7; V: TRBV7-8
CDR3: CASSFWTGEFGSDEQFF; size: .; J: TRBJ2-1; V: TRBV11-2
CDR3: CASSHGGPQETQYF; size: .; J: TRBJ2-5; V: TRBV7-2
CDR3: CASSRTPNYGYTF; size: .; J: TRBJ1-2; V: TRBV7-2
CDR3: CASSSTTSGRLNEQFF; size: .; J: TRBJ2-1; V: TRBV5-1
CDR3: CASSLFARAYYNEQFF; size: .; J: TRBJ2-1; V: TRBV27
CDR3: CASSSGGSIQYF; size: .; J: TRBJ2-4; V: TRBV11-2
CDR3: CASSENTGTGVGETQYF; size: once; J: TRBJ2-5; V: TRBV6-1
CDR3: CAWSYQGPGAKRFF; size: .; J: TRBJ2-1; V: TRBV30
CDR3: CASSSRMEAYEQYF; size: .; J: TRBJ2-7; V: TRBV5-4
CDR3: CASTSNAGELFF; size: .; J: TRBJ2-2; V: TRBV2
CDR3: CASSPRDSMNTEAFF; size: .; J: TRBJ1-1; V: TRBV18
CDR3: CASRSQRETYEQYF; size: .; J: TRBJ2-7; V: TRBV19
CDR3: CASSHGTGNSPLHF; size: .; J: TRBJ1-6; V: TRBV6-1
CDR3: CASSVGAGGADTQYF; size: .; J: TRBJ2-3; V: TRBV9
CDR3: CASSLWLGDSEKLFF; size: .; J: TRBJ1-4; V: TRBV28
CDR3: CASSVKGAENIQYF; size: .; J: TRBJ2-4; V: TRBV5-4
CDR3: CASSQGGTGELFF; size: .; J: TRBJ2-2; V: TRBV5-1
CDR3: CASNLGTSYNSPLHF; size: .; J: TRBJ1-6; V: TRBV6-1
CDR3: CASSPLQGGLNTGELFF; size: once; J: TRBJ2-2; V: TRBV18
CDR3: CASTLGPQNIQYF; size: once; J: TRBJ2-4; V: TRBV6-5
CDR3: CASSVAEGTADTQYF; size: .; J: TRBJ2-3; V: TRBV9
CDR3: CASSQTYGYTF; size: .; J: TRBJ1-2; V: TRBV2